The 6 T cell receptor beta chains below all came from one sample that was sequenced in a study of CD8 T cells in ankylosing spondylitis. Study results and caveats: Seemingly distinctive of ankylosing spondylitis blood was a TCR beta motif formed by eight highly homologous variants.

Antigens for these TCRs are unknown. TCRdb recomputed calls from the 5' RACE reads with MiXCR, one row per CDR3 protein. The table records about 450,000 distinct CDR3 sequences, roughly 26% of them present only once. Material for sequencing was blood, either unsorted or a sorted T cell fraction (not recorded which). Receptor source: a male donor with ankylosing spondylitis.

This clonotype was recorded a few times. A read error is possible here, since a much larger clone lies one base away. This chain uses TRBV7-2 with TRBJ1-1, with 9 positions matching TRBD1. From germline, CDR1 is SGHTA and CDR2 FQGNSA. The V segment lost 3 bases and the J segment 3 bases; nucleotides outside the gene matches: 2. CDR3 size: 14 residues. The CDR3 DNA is TGTGCCAGCAGCTTGACAGGGGGGTACACTGAAGCTTTCTTT. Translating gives CASSLTGGYTEAFF.

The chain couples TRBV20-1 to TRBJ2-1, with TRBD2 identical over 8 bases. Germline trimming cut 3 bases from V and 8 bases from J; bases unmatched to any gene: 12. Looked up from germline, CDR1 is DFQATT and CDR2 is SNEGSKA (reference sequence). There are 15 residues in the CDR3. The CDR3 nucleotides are TGCAGTGCTAGTCGAGCCGGTAGCGGGATTTATGAGCAGTTCTTC. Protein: CSASRAGSGIYEQFF.

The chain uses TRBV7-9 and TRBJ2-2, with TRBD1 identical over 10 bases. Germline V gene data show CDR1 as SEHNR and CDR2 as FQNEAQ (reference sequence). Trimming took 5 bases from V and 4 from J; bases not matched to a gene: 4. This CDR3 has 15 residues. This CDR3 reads CASSPGQGSTGELFF. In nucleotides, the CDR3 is TGTGCCAGCAGCCCGGGACAGGGGAGCACCGGGGAGCTGTTTTTT.

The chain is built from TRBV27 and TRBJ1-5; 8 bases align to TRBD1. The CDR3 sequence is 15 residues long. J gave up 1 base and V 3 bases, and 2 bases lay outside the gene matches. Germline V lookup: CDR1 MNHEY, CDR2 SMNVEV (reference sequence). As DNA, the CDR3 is TGTGCCAGCAGTTTCCAGGGGGCAAGCAATCAGCCCCAGCATTTT. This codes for CASSFQGASNQPQHF.

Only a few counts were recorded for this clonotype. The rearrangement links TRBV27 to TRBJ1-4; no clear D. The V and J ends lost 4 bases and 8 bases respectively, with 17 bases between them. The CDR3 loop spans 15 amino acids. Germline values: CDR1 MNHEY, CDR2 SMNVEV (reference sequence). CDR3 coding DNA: TGTGCCAGCAGTTCCGCAGGAGGACGTCGAGAAAAACTGTTTTTT. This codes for CASSSAGGRREKLFF.

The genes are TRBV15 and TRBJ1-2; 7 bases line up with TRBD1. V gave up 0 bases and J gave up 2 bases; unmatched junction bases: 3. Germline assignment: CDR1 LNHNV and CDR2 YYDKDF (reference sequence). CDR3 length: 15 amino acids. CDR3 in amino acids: CATSRDRQGNYGYTF. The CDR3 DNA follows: TGTGCCACCAGCAGAGACCGACAGGGAAACTATGGCTACACCTTC. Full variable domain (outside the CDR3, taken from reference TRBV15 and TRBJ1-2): DAMVIQNPRYQVTQFGKPVTLSCSQTLNHNVMYWYQQKSSQAPKLLFHYYDKDFNNEADTPDNFQSRRPNTSFCFLDIRSPGLGDTAMYLCATSRDRQGNYGYTFGSGTRLTVV.